This section outlines one TCR beta chain sequence together with its context. The germline V gene has CDR1 SGHRS and CDR2 YFSETQ. J was trimmed by 5 bases and V by 4 bases; bases with no gene match: 9. The CDR3 consists of 17 residues. These data originate in a study of early stage breast cancer tumors. Method: immunoSEQ multiplex PCR; TCRdb's copy keeps in-frame clones and lacks some. The sample contains tens of thousands of clones, over 70% of which appear only once. The sequence came from a person in their sixties with breast cancer. The V gene is TRBV5-1, the J gene TRBJ2-2; 12 bases are shared with TRBD2. The sequenced material came from blood. CDR3 nucleotides: TGCGCCAGCAGCCAGGCTGGACTAGCGGGATCTACCGGGGAGCTGTTTTTT. Its translation: CASSQAGLAGSTGELFF.